Listed below are T cell receptor beta chains from one sample, sequenced in a study of blood T cell repertoires in COVID-19. Repertoires were generated with immunoSEQ multiplex PCR, while TCRdb's copy carries only in-frame clones and drops some. Among 70,000 or so clones listed, just over 85% were seen once. Sample: peripheral blood. The receptors were gathered from a man between 65 and 85 years old with active or convalescent COVID-19. Both conserved end residues are part of each CDR3. A D gene is named only where the DNA matches it firmly. Size is stated for part of the rows, as once, few or many counts, or as a class when the clone is expanded.

cdr3_aa cdr3_nt clone_size j_call v_call d_call
CASSIYGVGRVIAGANVLTF TGTGCCAGTAGTATATATGGTGTGGGCAGGGTCATCGCTGGGGCCAACGTCCTGACTTTC - TRBJ2-6 TRBV19 -
CAISSGTASSYEQYF TGTGCCATCAGTTCCGGGACAGCTAGCTCCTACGAGCAGTACTTC - TRBJ2-7 TRBV10-3 TRBD1
CASSPRGQGNEKLFF TGTGCCAGCTCACCAAGGGGACAGGGAAATGAAAAACTGTTTTTT - TRBJ1-4 TRBV18 TRBD1
CASSLLAGGAQDEQFF TGTGCCAGCAGTTTATTAGCGGGTGGTGCGCAGGATGAGCAGTTCTTC - TRBJ2-1 TRBV27 TRBD2
CATTGTGRTGANVLTF TGTGCCACCACTGGGACAGGGCGGACTGGGGCCAACGTCCTGACTTTC - TRBJ2-6 TRBV10-3 TRBD1
CASSVGRANTGELFF TGTGCCAGCAGCGTGGGCAGGGCGAACACCGGGGAGCTGTTTTTT - TRBJ2-2 TRBV9 -
CAISGRTGGTLMNTEAFF TGTGCCATCAGTGGGCGGACAGGGGGCACGCTTATGAACACTGAAGCTTTCTTT few TRBJ1-1 TRBV10-3 TRBD1
CSPLRLGAPPTDTQYF TGCAGCCCGCTCCGTTTAGGGGCCCCCCCCACAGATACGCAGTATTTT - TRBJ2-3 TRBV29-1 -
CASQGNYNSPLHF TGTGCCAGCCAGGGGAACTATAATTCACCCCTCCACTTT - TRBJ1-6 TRBV28 -
CAITGEPDQPQHF TGTGCCATCACGGGGGAGCCCGATCAGCCCCAGCATTTT - TRBJ1-5 TRBV10-3 -
CASSFPGTSLINEQFF TGTGCCAGCAGCTTCCCGGGGACTAGCCTAATCAATGAGCAGTTCTTC - TRBJ2-1 TRBV5-6 TRBD2
CASSRGGGTGELFF TGTGCCAGCAGCCGAGGGGGGGGCACCGGGGAGCTGTTTTTT - TRBJ2-2 TRBV11-2 -
CASSLTGGTYGYTF TGTGCCAGCAGTTTGACAGGGGGTACCTATGGCTACACCTTC - TRBJ1-2 TRBV28 TRBD1
CASSRDSNSDTQYF TGTGCCAGCAGTCGGGACTCCAACTCAGATACGCAGTATTTT - TRBJ2-3 TRBV6-6 -
CASSRTTNYGYTF TGTGCCAGCAGTCGAACAACTAACTATGGCTACACCTTC - TRBJ1-2 TRBV2 -
CASSQTGGSGANVLTF TGTGCCAGCAGCCAAACAGGGGGCTCTGGGGCCAACGTCCTGACTTTC - TRBJ2-6 TRBV3-1/TRBV3-2 TRBD1
CATRTEFPYEQYF TGTGCCACCAGGACAGAGTTTCCCTACGAGCAGTACTTC once TRBJ2-7 TRBV2 -
CASSVLGGSSYNEQFF TGTGCCAGCAGCGTGCTGGGCGGGAGCTCCTACAATGAGCAGTTCTTC once TRBJ2-1 TRBV9 TRBD2
CACQTSGRAGDTQYF TGTGCCTGCCAAACTAGCGGGAGGGCAGGAGATACGCAGTATTTT - TRBJ2-3 TRBV30 TRBD2
CASSPGLQETQYF TGTGCCAGCTCACCGGGACTACAAGAGACCCAGTACTTC - TRBJ2-5 TRBV18 TRBD2
CASSSGTGGTEAFF TGTGCCAGCAGCTCCGGGACAGGGGGCACTGAAGCTTTCTTT - TRBJ1-1 TRBV13 TRBD1
CASSFGQGNSPLHF TGTGCCAGCAGTTTTGGACAGGGGAATTCACCCCTCCACTTT - TRBJ1-6 TRBV27 TRBD1
CAWSVGGDSRSGNTIYF TGTGCCTGGAGTGTGGGTGGGGACTCACGCTCTGGAAACACCATATATTTT once TRBJ1-3 TRBV30 -
CASSLGTGFIGELFF TGTGCCAGCAGCTTGGGTACAGGGTTCATCGGGGAGCTGTTTTTT - TRBJ2-2 TRBV5-6 -
CASSLAHNQPQHF TGTGCCAGCAGCTTAGCCCACAATCAGCCCCAGCATTTT - TRBJ1-5 TRBV7-2 -
CASSLAGRLTYEQYF TGCGCCAGCAGCTTGGCCGGCAGGCTTACCTACGAGCAGTACTTC - TRBJ2-7 TRBV5-1 -
CASRGDSGRSETQYF TGTGCCAGCAGAGGCGATAGCGGGAGGTCGGAGACCCAGTACTTC - TRBJ2-5 TRBV2 TRBD2
CASSVGGSTEAFF TGTGCCAGCAGCGTTGGGGGGAGCACTGAAGCTTTCTTT - TRBJ1-1 TRBV9 -
CASSLGTGTANEQYF TGTGCCAGCAGCCTCGGGACAGGGACCGCCAACGAGCAGTACTTC - TRBJ2-7 TRBV11-1 TRBD1
CASSLSTGVHNQPQHF TGTGCCAGCAGCTTATCTACAGGGGTTCACAATCAGCCCCAGCATTTT - TRBJ1-5 TRBV7-2 TRBD1